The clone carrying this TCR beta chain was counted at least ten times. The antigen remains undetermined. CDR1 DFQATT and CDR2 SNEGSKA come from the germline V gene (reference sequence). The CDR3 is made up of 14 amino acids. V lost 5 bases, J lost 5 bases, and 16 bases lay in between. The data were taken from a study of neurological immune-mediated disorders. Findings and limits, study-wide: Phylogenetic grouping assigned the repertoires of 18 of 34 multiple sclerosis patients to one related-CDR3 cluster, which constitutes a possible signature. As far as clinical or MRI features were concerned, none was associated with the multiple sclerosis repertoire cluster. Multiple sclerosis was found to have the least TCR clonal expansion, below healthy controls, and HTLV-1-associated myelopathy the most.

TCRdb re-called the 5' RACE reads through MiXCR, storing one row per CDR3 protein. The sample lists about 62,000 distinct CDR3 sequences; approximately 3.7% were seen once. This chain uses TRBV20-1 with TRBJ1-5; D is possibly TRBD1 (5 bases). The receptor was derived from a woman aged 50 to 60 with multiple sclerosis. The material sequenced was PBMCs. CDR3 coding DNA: TGCAGTGCTCAATCAGGGAATGAGGATCAGCCCCAGCATTTT. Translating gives CSAQSGNEDQPQHF.